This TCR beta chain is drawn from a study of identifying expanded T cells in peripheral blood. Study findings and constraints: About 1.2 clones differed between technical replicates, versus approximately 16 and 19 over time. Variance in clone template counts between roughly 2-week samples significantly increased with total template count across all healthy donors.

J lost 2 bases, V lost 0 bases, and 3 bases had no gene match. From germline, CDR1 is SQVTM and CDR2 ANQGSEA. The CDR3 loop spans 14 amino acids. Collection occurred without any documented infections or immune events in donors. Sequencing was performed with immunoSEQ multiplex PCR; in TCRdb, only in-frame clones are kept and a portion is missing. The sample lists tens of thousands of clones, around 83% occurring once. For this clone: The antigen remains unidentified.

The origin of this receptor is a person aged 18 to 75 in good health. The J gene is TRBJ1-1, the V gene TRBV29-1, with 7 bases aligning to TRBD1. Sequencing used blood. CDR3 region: CSVEDRTGNTEAFF. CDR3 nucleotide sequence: TGCAGCGTTGAAGATAGGACAGGAAACACTGAAGCTTTCTTT.